One and the same sample provided the 21 T cell receptor beta chains below, sequenced in a study of graft-versus-host responses after intestinal transplantation. Here immunoSEQ multiplex PCR was the method, and the copy in TCRdb shows in-frame clones only, minus some. The table records about 88,000 clones, less than 95% of them present only once. No cognate antigen is known for these TCRs. The input for sequencing was unstimulated CD4+ T cells sorted from spleen or lymph node cells, taken before transplant. These receptors all stem from a human donor who was the organ donor for an intestinal transplant.

The rearrangement joins TRBV7-9 to TRBJ2-2; D is unclear. Trimming pared 5 bases from V and 5 bases from J, leaving 3 bases between. This CDR3 is 11 amino acids long. Germline V gene data show CDR1 as SEHNR and CDR2 as FQNEAQ (reference sequence). The CDR3 region is CASSPTGELFF. CDR3 DNA: TGTGCCAGCAGCCCAACCGGGGAGCTGTTTTTT.

The CDR3 region is CASSTKGQVHNEQFF. DNA for the CDR3: TGTGCCAGCAGCACGAAGGGACAGGTCCACAATGAGCAGTTCTTC. The chain joins TRBV5-4 to TRBJ2-1, with 8 positions matching TRBD1. This CDR3 comprises 15 residues. From germline, CDR1 is SGHNT and CDR2 YYREEE (reference sequence). V shed 4 bases, J shed 5 bases, and the junction held 8 bases outside the gene matches.

The genes are TRBV6-6 and TRBJ2-1; 8 bases agree with TRBD1. Germline CDR1 reads MNHNY; CDR2 reads SVGAGI (reference sequence). The CDR3 length is 16 residues. V gave up 5 bases and J gave up 2 bases; unmatched junction bases: 8. The CDR3 DNA reads as TGTGCCAGCAGTGGGATAACAGGGGGTCCCTACAATGAGCAGTTCTTC. Translation gives CASSGITGGPYNEQFF.

This chain links TRBV7-8 with TRBJ2-2; the D gene is possibly TRBD1 (5 bases). CDR3 size: 14 residues. In germline, CDR1 is SGHVS, CDR2 FQNEAQ. V was shortened by 6 bases and J by 7 bases, with 15 bases between the two germline ends. Written as DNA, the CDR3 is TGTGCCAGCAGTTCGCCCAGGGTATTCGGGGAGCTGTTTTTT. It codes for CASSSPRVFGELFF.

The chain recombines TRBV25-1 with TRBJ2-3, with TRBD1 matching over 10 bases. The germline gives CDR1 MGHDK, CDR2 SYGVNS. The CDR3 is 16 residues long. Trimming cost V 2 bases and J 3 bases; bases outside gene matches: 5. The CDR3 sequence: CASSETRTGGTDTQYF. For the CDR3, the DNA is TGTGCCAGCAGTGAAACAAGGACAGGGGGGACAGATACGCAGTATTTT.

This clone was detected only once. The rearrangement uses TRBV21-1 and TRBJ1-2; TRBD1 is the table's D call, not checked against the DNA. TRBV21-1 is termed a pseudogene. The CDR3 has 17 residues. CDR3 bases: TGTGCCAGCAGACTTAAGGACTTGGGACAGGGAAACTATGGCTACACCTTC. Amino acid sequence: CASRLKDLGQGNYGYTF.

The gene calls are TRBV7-9 and TRBJ2-1; weak D call: TRBD1 (5 bases). CDR1 is SEHNR, CDR2 FQNEAQ, per germline (reference sequence). V lost 1 base and J lost 11, with 18 bases in between. This CDR3 has 15 residues. The CDR3 nucleotides read TGTGCCAGCAGCTTAGAGGCAGGCCAGGGCCGCAAGCAGTTCTTC. Residues: CASSLEAGQGRKQFF.

V and J are TRBV20-1 and TRBJ2-7; D ambiguous. Germline V gene lookup returns CDR1 DFQATT and CDR2 SNEGSKA (reference sequence). Trimming shortened V by 2 bases and J by 3 bases, and 5 bases separated the two germline ends. This CDR3 has 11 residues. The CDR3 DNA reads as TGCAGTGCTAGACCAGTCTACGAGCAGTACTTC. It codes for CSARPVYEQYF.

In nucleotides, the CDR3 is TGTGCCAGCACCGAGGCCGGAAACACCGGGGAGCTGTTTTTT. Translating gives CASTEAGNTGELFF. The chain uses TRBV6-1 and TRBJ2-2; no definite D call. Germline CDR1 and CDR2: MNHNS and SASEGT. Trimming pared 7 bases from V and 2 bases from J, leaving 11 bases between. The CDR3 totals 14 residues.

The chain links TRBV30 to TRBJ2-5; D uncertain. V lost 5 bases and J lost 6, with 10 bases in between. This CDR3 contains 11 residues. The germline V gene has CDR1 GTSNPN and CDR2 SVGIG (reference sequence). The CDR3 spells CAWGVRKTQYF. The CDR3 nucleotides read TGTGCCTGGGGAGTCCGAAAGACCCAGTACTTC.

This clone was picked up one time. The chain carries TRBV30 and TRBJ2-1, with D maybe TRBD1 (5 bases). The CDR3 loop spans 16 amino acids. Trimming removed 0 bases from V and 6 bases from J, with 18 bases in between. The V gene's germline CDR1 is GTSNPN and CDR2 SVGIG (reference sequence). CDR3 protein: CAWSVLLRGRLNEQFF. The CDR3 bases are TGTGCCTGGAGTGTTTTATTAAGGGGCCGCCTCAATGAGCAGTTCTTC.

Comments on this clone: The sample contains more than one DNA sequence encoding this CDR3. The gene calls are TRBV16 and TRBJ1-5, with 8 bases aligning to TRBD1. CDR1 and CDR2 (germline): KGHSY, FQNENV. The CDR3 consists of 15 residues. With 0 bases clipped from V and 2 bases from J, the junction kept 0 bases outside the gene matches. The CDR3, as DNA: TGTGCCAGCAGCCAATCGGGACAGGGCAATCAGCCCCAGCATTTT. Protein product: CASSQSGQGNQPQHF.

The chain joins TRBV28 to TRBJ2-7; 9 bases are a match to TRBD1. The CDR3 consists of 15 residues. Trimming removed 4 bases from V and 2 bases from J; junction bases left unmatched: 6. From germline, CDR1 is MDHEN and CDR2 SYDVKM. Written as DNA, the CDR3 is TGTGCCAGCAGTTCACCCGGACAGGGGCCCTACGAGCAGTACTTC. Residues: CASSSPGQGPYEQYF.

The genes are TRBV6-1 and TRBJ1-2; the match to TRBD1 covers 9 bases. Germline CDR1 reads MNHNS; CDR2 reads SASEGT. This CDR3 comprises 15 residues. Germline trimming cut 8 bases from V and 8 bases from J; bases unmatched to any gene: 15. CDR3 bases: TGTGCCAGCTCACGAGACACAGGGGGCGCAGGCGGCTACACCTTC. Protein product: CASSRDTGGAGGYTF.

This clone has a handful of counts. This rearrangement joins TRBV1 to TRBJ2-1; the table names TRBD1, a call not compared with the DNA. TRBV1 is deemed a pseudogene. CDR3 length equals 15 residues. CDR3 nucleotides: TGCACCAGCAGCCACCCCGGGACAAAGTACAATGAGCAGTTCTTC. This encodes CTSSHPGTKYNEQFF.

V gene TRBV7-8 combines with J gene TRBJ2-7; 12 positions agree with TRBD2. The CDR3 has 16 residues. V was clipped by 4 bases and J by 0 bases; unmatched bases: 4. CDR1 and CDR2 from the germline V gene are SGHVS and FQNEAQ. The CDR3 spells CASSWGLAGSSYEQYF. CDR3 bases: TGTGCCAGCAGCTGGGGACTAGCGGGCAGCTCCTACGAGCAGTACTTC.

The V call is TRBV6-5, the J call TRBJ2-7; TRBD1 aligns across 10 bases. Germline assignment: CDR1 MNHEY and CDR2 SVGAGI. CDR3 size: 16 residues. V gave up 0 bases and J gave up 9 bases; unmatched junction bases: 11. The CDR3 DNA sequence: TGTGCCAGCAGTTACTCGAGGACAGGGGGGGTTGGAGGGCAGTACTTC. This sequence encodes CASSYSRTGGVGGQYF.

The CDR3 loop reads CASSSTGRANYGYTF. Written as DNA, the CDR3 is TGTGCCAGCAGCTCGACAGGTCGAGCTAACTATGGCTACACCTTC. This sequence joins TRBV5-5 and TRBJ1-2, with D possibly being TRBD1 (6 bases). The germline CDR1 and CDR2 sequences are SGHKS and YYEKEE (reference sequence). V shed 3 bases and J shed 0 bases, with 12 bases lying between them. The CDR3 spans 15 residues.

The chain combines TRBV10-3 with TRBJ1-1; D perhaps matches TRBD1 (5 bases). The CDR3 runs 13 residues. Germline V gives CDR1 ENHRY, CDR2 SYGVKD. Trimming removed 8 bases from V and 4 bases from J, with 14 bases in between. CDR3 loop: CAIGRERGTEAFF. CDR3 coding DNA: TGTGCCATCGGCAGGGAGCGGGGCACTGAAGCTTTCTTT.

The V and J genes are TRBV30 and TRBJ2-7; 9 bases match TRBD1. Germline values: CDR1 GTSNPN, CDR2 SVGIG (reference sequence). The J segment lost 6 bases and the V segment lost 2 bases, leaving 5 bases of the junction unmatched. The CDR3 sequence is 13 residues long. CDR3 in amino acids: CAWSLQGAGEQYF. The CDR3 DNA sequence: TGTGCCTGGAGTCTACAGGGGGCGGGCGAGCAGTACTTC.

The chain combines TRBV2 with TRBJ2-7; 10 nucleotides line up with TRBD2. The V segment lost 6 bases and the J segment 0 bases; nucleotides outside the gene matches: 5. The germline gives CDR1 SNHLY, CDR2 FYNNEI. CDR3 size: 15 residues. CDR3 coding DNA: TGTGCCAGCAGGCGGACTAGCGGTTTCTCCTACGAGCAGTACTTC. It translates to CASRRTSGFSYEQYF.